Below are 25 T cell receptor beta chains sequenced from a single sample in a study of CD4+ T cells in melanoma. TCRdb's table, derived via immunoSEQ multiplex PCR, lists solely in-frame clones and lacks some. The sample includes roughly 140,000 clones, about nine tenths of them seen just once. All receptors derive from a human donor with melanoma.

The chain recombines TRBV2 with TRBJ2-5; 9 bases line up with TRBD1. The trim removed 5 bases at V and 2 bases at J, leaving 3 bases unmatched. Germline values: CDR1 SNHLY, CDR2 FYNNEI. The CDR3 has 14 residues. CDR3 amino acids: CASSYGTGQETQYF. CDR3 nucleotides: TGTGCCAGCAGTTACGGGACAGGGCAAGAGACCCAGTACTTC.

V gene TRBV6-1 combines with J gene TRBJ1-4; D remains ambiguous. The V end lost 3 bases, the J end lost 3 bases, and 11 bases lay between the germline ends. The CDR3 spans 15 residues. Per the germline V gene, CDR1 is MNHNS and CDR2 is SASEGT. The CDR3 sequence: CASSDPGGANEKLFF. In DNA, the CDR3 is TGTGCCAGCAGTGATCCCGGCGGGGCTAATGAAAAACTGTTTTTT.

This chain uses TRBV7-2 with TRBJ2-5, with 9 bases aligning to TRBD1. CDR3 length: 18 amino acids. CDR1 is SGHTA, CDR2 FQGNSA, per germline. J gave up 5 bases and V 6 bases, and 19 bases lay outside the gene matches. The CDR3, as DNA: TGTGCCAGCAGTTTTGGGCCTAGGGGAACAGGGGGCGGTGAGACCCAGTACTTC. Translated: CASSFGPRGTGGGETQYF.

The chain has TRBV7-3 and TRBJ2-6, with D unclear. Trimming took 6 bases from V and 0 from J, leaving 3 bases between them. Germline V gene sequence: CDR1 SGHTA, CDR2 FQGTGA. This CDR3 has 13 amino acids. The CDR3 protein is CASSPSGANVLTF. As DNA, the CDR3 is TGTGCCAGCAGTCCCTCTGGGGCCAACGTCCTGACTTTC.

This rearrangement joins TRBV7-8 to TRBJ1-6; D unresolved. Trimming shortened V by 1 base and J by 10 bases, and 11 bases separated the two germline ends. The CDR3 contains 14 residues. Germline CDR1 SGHVS, CDR2 FQNEAQ. In DNA form, the CDR3 reads TGTGCCAGCAGCTTAGAAAGCAGATACTCACCCCTCCACTTT. Residues: CASSLESRYSPLHF. Drawing the rest from reference TRBV7-8 and TRBJ1-6, the complete variable domain is GAGVSQSPRYKVAKRGQDVALRCDPISGHVSLFWYQQALGQGPEFLTYFQNEAQLDKSGLPSDRFFAERPEGSVSTLKIQRTQQEDSAVYLCASSLESRYSPLHFGNGTRLTVT.

This chain links TRBV7-2 with TRBJ2-3; 11 nucleotides match TRBD2. Per germline, CDR1 SGHTA and CDR2 FQGNSA. The CDR3 is 14 residues long. V dropped 4 bases and J dropped 6; count of bases not matched to a gene: 3. DNA of the CDR3: TGTGCCAGCAGCTCCAGGACTAGCGGGGATACGCAGTATTTT. It codes for CASSSRTSGDTQYF.

Written as DNA, the CDR3 is TGTGCCAGCAGCTTAGATCTGGGACAGGCTGCCTCTAACTATGGCTACACCTTC. Translation: CASSLDLGQAASNYGYTF. The chain recombines TRBV11-2 with TRBJ1-2; 8 positions match TRBD1. The CDR3 has 18 amino acids. With 0 bases clipped from V and 0 bases from J, the junction kept 9 bases outside the gene matches. Germline CDR1 is SGHAT and CDR2 is FQNNGV.

The gene calls are TRBV7-8 and TRBJ2-1; 7 nucleotides agree with TRBD2. The CDR3 is 15 residues long. Per germline, CDR1 SGHVS and CDR2 FQNEAQ. Trimming took 5 bases from V and 6 from J; bases not matched to a gene: 10. Here the CDR3 DNA reads TGTGCCAGCAGCCCCCGTCTAGCGGACGGCAATGAGCAGTTCTTC. Translated: CASSPRLADGNEQFF.

This rearrangement joins TRBV6-6 to TRBJ2-1, with D perhaps assigned TRBD1 or TRBD2 (6 bases each). The CDR3 is 13 amino acids. The germline V gene has CDR1 MNHNY and CDR2 SVGAGI (reference sequence). V lost 6 bases to trimming and J lost 4 bases, with 10 bases between them. CDR3: CASSWGAYNEQFF. The CDR3 DNA reads TGTGCCAGCAGCTGGGGGGCTTACAATGAGCAGTTCTTC.

This rearrangement joins TRBV7-3 to TRBJ1-2, with 10 positions matching TRBD1. With V trimmed by 4 bases and J by 4 bases, 9 bases remained unmatched. CDR1 SGHTA and CDR2 FQGTGA come from the germline V gene. The CDR3 covers 16 residues. CDR3 in amino acids: CASSSSRDRGGYGYTF. CDR3 nucleotide sequence: TGTGCCAGCAGCTCGTCCCGGGACAGGGGCGGCTATGGCTACACCTTC.

The rearrangement uses TRBV7-7 and TRBJ2-2; 13 positions agree with TRBD2. The trim removed 1 base at V and 1 base at J, leaving 6 bases unmatched. Germline CDR1 SSHAT, CDR2 FNYEAQ (reference sequence). The CDR3 runs to 19 residues. The CDR3 DNA sequence: TGTGCCAGCAGCTTAGTGCAGGGACTAGCGGGGATGAACACCGGGGAGCTGTTTTTT. Its protein is CASSLVQGLAGMNTGELFF.

CDR3 sequence reads: CACGQSYEQYF. Written as DNA, the CDR3 is TGTGCCTGCGGACAGAGTTACGAGCAGTACTTC. The chain combines TRBV30 with TRBJ2-7; tentative D call: TRBD1 (6 bases). The CDR3 spans 11 residues. Germline CDR1 is GTSNPN and CDR2 is SVGIG (reference sequence). Between the trimmed V and J ends, which lost 6 bases and 4 bases, there was a span of 10 bases.

This clone was seen once. The chain combines TRBV11-2 with TRBJ1-4; TRBD1 is a possible D gene (5 bases). There are 17 residues in the CDR3. Trimming removed 5 bases at V and 1 base at J, with 17 bases between. Germline V gene data show CDR1 as SGHAT and CDR2 as FQNNGV. CDR3 DNA sequence: TGTGCCAGCAGCCGAAAGGGGTTCGGTTTAACTAATGAAAAACTGTTTTTT. This codes for CASSRKGFGLTNEKLFF.

The J gene is TRBJ2-3, the V gene TRBV30, with no clear D. CDR1 and CDR2 (germline): GTSNPN, SVGIG (reference sequence). The CDR3 has 15 amino acids. V lost 0 bases and J lost 0, with 10 bases in between. CDR3 residues: CAWSVSASSTDTQYF. CDR3 DNA: TGTGCCTGGAGTGTAAGTGCCTCTAGCACAGATACGCAGTATTTT.

The chain uses TRBV5-1 and TRBJ1-2, with D maybe TRBD1 (6 bases). The germline CDR1 and CDR2 sequences are SGHRS and YFSETQ. CDR3 length: 14 residues. V was shortened by 3 bases and J by 4 bases, with 13 bases between the two germline ends. CDR3 DNA sequence: TGCGCCAGCAGCTCCTCACAGGGTAGCTATGGCTACACCTTC. This gives the protein CASSSSQGSYGYTF.

The rearrangement links TRBV30 to TRBJ1-1, with TRBD1 matching over 7 bases. With 4 bases clipped from V and 1 base from J, the junction kept 3 bases outside the gene matches. Germline CDR1 GTSNPN, CDR2 SVGIG (reference sequence). The CDR3 has 13 amino acids. CDR3 DNA: TGTGCCTGGATAAGGGGGCCGAACACTGAAGCTTTCTTT. Its translation is CAWIRGPNTEAFF.

CDR3 amino acids: CASSLMLATASTDTQYF. The CDR3 bases are TGTGCCAGCAGCTTGATGTTAGCAACCGCTAGCACAGATACGCAGTATTTT. The chain joins TRBV5-8 to TRBJ2-3; no clear D gene. V was cut by 1 base and J by 0 bases, with 15 bases left in between. CDR3 length: 17 amino acids. The germline CDR1 and CDR2 sequences are SGHTS and YDEGEE.

The V and J genes are TRBV7-9 and TRBJ2-2, with a tentative D call TRBD2 (6 bases). V gave up 6 bases and J gave up 6 bases, with 20 bases separating them. This CDR3 is 16 amino acids long. Germline lookup yields CDR1 SEHNR and CDR2 FQNEAQ (reference sequence). As DNA, the CDR3 is TGTGCCAGCAGGCCGGCCAGCGGGCGTCCTGCCGGGGAGCTGTTTTTT. It encodes CASRPASGRPAGELFF.

V usage is TRBV11-2 and J usage is TRBJ1-1; 7 nucleotides agree with TRBD1. V shed 4 bases, J shed 8 bases, and the junction held 7 bases outside the gene matches. Looked up from germline, CDR1 is SGHAT and CDR2 is FQNNGV. The CDR3 length is 13 residues. The CDR3 region is CASSSSDRAEAFF. As DNA, the CDR3 is TGTGCCAGCAGCTCCTCCGACAGGGCCGAAGCTTTCTTT.

J is TRBJ1-4 and V is TRBV4-2; D gene unclear. From germline, CDR1 is LGHNA and CDR2 YNFKEQ. Between the trimmed V and J ends, which lost 0 bases and 5 bases, there was a span of 10 bases. CDR3 length equals 15 residues. The CDR3, as DNA: TGTGCCAGCAGCCAAGACAGGACTAAGAATGAAAAACTGTTTTTT. Residues: CASSQDRTKNEKLFF.

The chain links TRBV5-1 to TRBJ1-6, with TRBD1 matching 8 bases. Germline trimming cut 8 bases from V and 0 bases from J; bases unmatched to any gene: 13. CDR1 and CDR2 (germline): SGHRS, YFSETQ. CDR3 length equals 18 residues. Written as DNA, the CDR3 is TGCGCCAGTCGGATCGGGACAGGCGGACCCTCCTATAATTCACCCCTCCACTTT. Translating gives CASRIGTGGPSYNSPLHF.

The chain joins TRBV6-1 to TRBJ2-3; TRBD2 aligns across 8 bases. The CDR3 is made up of 14 amino acids. Germline loops: CDR1 MNHNS, CDR2 SASEGT. Losses at the gene ends were 6 bases for V and 5 bases for J; bases not matched to a gene: 7. DNA for the CDR3: TGTGCCAGCAGCCTGCGGGGGGCGGTAGATACGCAGTATTTT. As protein: CASSLRGAVDTQYF.

The V and J genes are TRBV5-1 and TRBJ2-1; 11 bases line up with TRBD2. The CDR3 loop spans 14 amino acids. In germline, CDR1 is SGHRS, CDR2 YFSETQ. J was trimmed by 9 bases and V by 4 bases; bases with no gene match: 6. DNA of the CDR3: TGCGCCAGCAGCCGGACTAGCGGGTCAGGTGAGCAGTTCTTC. Translating it yields CASSRTSGSGEQFF.

The chain has TRBV9 and TRBJ1-1, with unresolved D. Trimming took 4 bases from V and 0 from J, leaving 10 bases between them. CDR3 length equals 14 residues. Per the germline V gene, CDR1 is SGDLS and CDR2 is YYNGEE. The CDR3 sequence: CASSLSPVNTEAFF. CDR3 DNA sequence: TGTGCCAGCAGCCTGTCTCCGGTGAACACTGAAGCTTTCTTT.

The V and J genes are TRBV2 and TRBJ1-4; D is possibly TRBD1 (5 bases). Germline assignment: CDR1 SNHLY and CDR2 FYNNEI. V was clipped by 6 bases and J by 0 bases, with 8 bases between them. CDR3 size: 14 residues. CDR3 in amino acids: CASRRQSTNEKLFF. The CDR3 region has the DNA TGTGCCAGCAGGCGACAGTCAACTAATGAAAAACTGTTTTTT.